These 8 T cell receptor beta chains were sequenced from one sample in a study of cytomegalovirus exposure and HLA in healthy donors. The assay was immunoSEQ multiplex PCR, and TCRdb's table has in-frame clones only and misses some. Of over 150,000 clones listed, about 79% are singletons. The sequencing input was PBMCs. These receptors originate from a woman aged 25-40 years in good health and CMV-seropositive.

The V gene is TRBV2, the J gene TRBJ2-1, with D uncertain. There are 10 residues in the CDR3. The germline V and J ends were trimmed by 3 bases and 16 bases, with 10 bases remaining between them. CDR1 is SNHLY, CDR2 FYNNEI, per germline. The CDR3 sequence: CASSEGPLFF. The CDR3 region has the DNA TGTGCCAGCAGTGAGGGCCCCCTATTCTTC.

J is TRBJ2-7 and V is TRBV6-6; TRBD2 aligns across 11 bases. CDR1 is MNHNY and CDR2 is SVGAGI in the germline V gene (reference sequence). J was trimmed by 3 bases and V by 2 bases; bases with no gene match: 3. This CDR3 comprises 15 residues. This CDR3 is CASSYPGLAVYEQYF. The CDR3 nucleotides are TGTGCCAGCAGTTACCCGGGACTAGCGGTCTACGAGCAGTACTTC.

The gene calls are TRBV28 and TRBJ2-7; no clear D. The CDR3 contains 15 residues. Trimming stripped 8 bases from V and 3 bases from J, with 20 bases between. CDR1 is MDHEN, CDR2 SYDVKM, per germline. This chain's CDR3 is CASQSPPRNRYEQYF. The CDR3 nucleotides are TGTGCCAGCCAGTCGCCCCCCAGGAATCGCTACGAGCAGTACTTC.

This clone was observed once. Germline is not matched at one junction end, which may reflect a read error. This rearrangement joins TRBV18 to TRBJ2-1; 14 bases map to TRBD2. There are 16 residues in the CDR3. Germline V gene sequence: CDR1 KGHSH, CDR2 LQKENI. In DNA form, the CDR3 reads TGTGCCAGCTCCCCACCGGGACTAGCGGGAGACAATGAGCAGTTCTTC. This sequence encodes CASSPPGLAGDNEQFF.

The gene calls are TRBV15 and TRBJ2-1; TRBD1 is a possible D gene (6 bases). CDR3 length: 19 residues. From germline, CDR1 is LNHNV and CDR2 YYDKDF (reference sequence). V shed 6 bases and J shed 5 bases, with 29 bases lying between them. The CDR3 bases are TGTGCCACCAGAAACCCCGATGCTGGGCAGGGGTACGGGAACAATGAGCAGTTCTTC. This encodes CATRNPDAGQGYGNNEQFF. Complete variable domain (other parts from reference TRBV15 and TRBJ2-1): DAMVIQNPRYQVTQFGKPVTLSCSQTLNHNVMYWYQQKSSQAPKLLFHYYDKDFNNEADTPDNFQSRRPNTSFCFLDIRSPGLGDTAMYLCATRNPDAGQGYGNNEQFFGPGTRLTVL.

The chain employs TRBV5-1 and TRBJ1-1; D is unresolved. CDR1 SGHRS and CDR2 YFSETQ come from the germline V gene. The V end was cut by 2 bases, the J end by 0 bases, with 8 bases between. The CDR3 is 14 amino acids. The CDR3 sequence is CASSFEGLNTEAFF. The CDR3 DNA reads TGCGCCAGCAGCTTCGAGGGTCTGAACACTGAAGCTTTCTTT.

The chain is built from TRBV4-1 and TRBJ2-3; the match to TRBD2 covers 9 bases. CDR1 and CDR2 (germline): MGHRA, YSYEKL. The CDR3 is made up of 14 amino acids. Trimming removed 4 bases from V and 3 bases from J; junction bases left unmatched: 2. The DNA of the CDR3 is TGCGCCAGCAGCCCAGGACTAGCGACAGATACGCAGTATTTT. Translated, it gives CASSPGLATDTQYF.

The V call is TRBV2, the J call TRBJ2-2; 8 bases align to TRBD1. Per germline, CDR1 SNHLY and CDR2 FYNNEI. The CDR3 sequence is 16 residues long. With V trimmed by 4 bases and J by 3 bases, 7 bases remained unmatched. As DNA, the CDR3 is TGTGCCAGCAGTGCCCGGACAGGGATGTACACCGGGGAGCTGTTTTTT. Protein: CASSARTGMYTGELFF.